Below are 21 T cell receptor beta chains sequenced from a single sample in a study of PD-1 blockade in classical Hodgkin lymphoma. Repertoires were generated with immunoSEQ multiplex PCR, while TCRdb's copy carries only in-frame clones and drops some. Altogether tens of thousands of clones are present, 77% being singletons, with the ten largest covering approximately 40%. All patients experienced relapse after autologous stem cell transplantation, and brentuximab vedotin exposure was variable. Sequences were derived from peripheral blood mononuclear cells (PBMCs), sampled before the second cycle of nivolumab. These receptors all stem from a human donor with classical Hodgkin lymphoma.

The gene calls are TRBV30 and TRBJ1-5; the D gene is possibly TRBD1 (6 bases). Germline V gives CDR1 GTSNPN, CDR2 SVGIG (reference sequence). Trimming removed 5 bases at V and 1 base at J, with 12 bases between. This CDR3 contains 14 residues. CDR3 DNA: TGTGCCTGGGCAAACGACAGGAGCAATCAGCCCCAGCATTTT. Its translation is CAWANDRSNQPQHF. The full variable domain, in which reference TRBV30 and TRBJ1-5 provide the parts outside the CDR3, is SQTIHQWPATLVQPVGSPLSLECTVEGTSNPNLYWYRQAAGRGLQLLFYSVGIGQISSEVPQNLSASRPQDRQFILSSKKLLLSDSGFYLCAWANDRSNQPQHFGDGTRLSIL.

The chain recombines TRBV28 with TRBJ2-5; D not resolved. With 2 bases removed from V and 1 base from J, the gap between germline ends came to 11 bases. CDR1 is MDHEN and CDR2 is SYDVKM in the germline V gene. The CDR3 is made up of 15 amino acids. The CDR3 DNA is TGTGCCAGCAGTTTAGTGATGTCAGTCCAAGAGACCCAGTACTTC. This translates into CASSLVMSVQETQYF. Drawing the rest from reference TRBV28 and TRBJ2-5, the complete variable domain is DVKVTQSSRYLVKRTGEKVFLECVQDMDHENMFWYRQDPGLGLRLIYFSYDVKMKEKGDIPEGYSVSREKKERFSLILESASTNQTSMYLCASSLVMSVQETQYFGPGTRLLVL.

The chain is built from TRBV5-1 and TRBJ2-7, with D perhaps matching TRBD1 (6 bases). This CDR3 has 12 amino acids. Germline CDR1 and CDR2: SGHRS and YFSETQ. Trimming cost V 8 bases and J 5 bases, with 14 bases left between them. CDR3 in amino acids: CASETGYHEQYF. CDR3 in DNA: TGCGCCAGTGAAACAGGGTATCACGAGCAGTACTTC. The variable domain in full, with the rest retrieved from reference TRBV5-1 and TRBJ2-7, is KAGVTQTPRYLIKTRGQQVTLSCSPISGHRSVSWYQQTPGQGLQFLFEYFSETQRNKGNFPGRFSGRQFSNSRSEMNVSTLELGDSALYLCASETGYHEQYFGPGTRLTVT.

This chain joins TRBV30 and TRBJ1-2; D remains unclear. The V gene lost 3 bases and the J gene lost 5 bases, with 13 bases spanning the gap. CDR1 GTSNPN and CDR2 SVGIG come from the germline V gene (reference sequence). CDR3 length: 13 amino acids. CDR3 sequence: CAWRAETLYGYTF. CDR3 in DNA: TGTGCCTGGAGGGCAGAGACATTATATGGCTACACCTTC.

This clone was counted a few times. The chain couples TRBV29-1 to TRBJ1-1, with D possibly TRBD1 on 6 matching bases. V lost 8 bases and J 4 bases, leaving 14 bases between the germline ends. The CDR3 consists of 12 residues. Germline loops: CDR1 SQVTM, CDR2 ANQGSEA. The CDR3 loop is CSSSSGATEAFF. CDR3 coding DNA: TGCAGCTCCTCCTCAGGGGCCACTGAAGCTTTCTTT.

The chain combines TRBV4-3 with TRBJ2-2, with a possible D match to TRBD1 (6 bases). The CDR3 covers 14 residues. CDR1 is LGHNA and CDR2 is YSLEER in the germline V gene. V was shortened by 1 base and J by 6 bases, with 9 bases between the two germline ends. CDR3 loop: CASSQVSGAGELFF. The CDR3 DNA reads as TGCGCCAGCAGCCAAGTATCAGGGGCCGGGGAGCTGTTTTTT.

The chain employs TRBV4-1 and TRBJ2-3; D is perhaps TRBD1 or TRBD2 (6 bases each). The germline V gene has CDR1 MGHRA and CDR2 YSYEKL. V was cut by 0 bases and J by 2 bases, with 15 bases left in between. The CDR3 runs to 17 residues. The CDR3 region has the DNA TGCGCCAGCAGCCAAGAGTCGGGGGCCGGGGCCACAGATACGCAGTATTTT. This codes for CASSQESGAGATDTQYF.

The chain joins TRBV7-9 to TRBJ2-7; tentative D call: TRBD1 (7 bases). The CDR3 has 15 amino acids. CDR1 and CDR2 (germline): SEHNR, FQNEAQ (reference sequence). Between the trimmed V and J ends, which lost 5 bases and 7 bases, there was a span of 21 bases. The CDR3 bases are TGTGCCAGCAGCCCTCCTCGCGGGACAGCCCGGGAGCAGTACTTC. Translating it yields CASSPPRGTAREQYF.

J is TRBJ2-2 and V is TRBV6-8; D ambiguous. Germline V gene data show CDR1 as MNHGY and CDR2 as SAAAGT. Trimming stripped 5 bases from V and 4 bases from J, with 14 bases between. The CDR3 is 15 residues long. CDR3 sequence reads: CASSKTGPPTGELFF. The CDR3 DNA follows: TGTGCCAGCAGTAAAACCGGGCCCCCCACCGGGGAGCTGTTTTTT.

The chain combines TRBV6-1 with TRBJ1-2; 7 bases map to TRBD1. This CDR3 has 13 amino acids. Germline V gene data show CDR1 as MNHNS and CDR2 as SASEGT. After removal of 4 bases from V and 2 bases from J, the junction contained 1 base not matched to a gene. CDR3 sequence (DNA): TGTGCCAGCAGTGCACAGGGGAACTATGGCTACACCTTC. This encodes CASSAQGNYGYTF.

The genes are TRBV6-1 and TRBJ1-5, with D perhaps TRBD1 (5 bases). Germline V gene sequence: CDR1 MNHNS, CDR2 SASEGT. Between the trimmed V and J ends, which lost 0 bases and 1 base, there was a span of 13 bases. The CDR3 is 17 amino acids. CDR3 residues: CASSEALGGSSNQPQHF. The CDR3 region has the DNA TGTGCCAGCAGTGAAGCGCTTGGGGGGTCCAGCAATCAGCCCCAGCATTTT.

The chain carries TRBV2 and TRBJ2-5; D is unclear. V lost 3 bases to trimming and J lost 2 bases, with 7 bases between them. Germline assignment: CDR1 SNHLY and CDR2 FYNNEI. The length of the CDR3 is 13 residues. CDR3 loop: CASSEGRQETQYF. The CDR3 DNA sequence: TGTGCCAGCAGTGAGGGCCGGCAAGAGACCCAGTACTTC. Full variable domain (missing parts from reference TRBV2 and TRBJ2-5): EPEVTQTPSHQVTQMGQEVILRCVPISNHLYFYWYRQILGQKVEFLVSFYNNEISEKSEIFDDQFSVERPDGSNFTLKIRSTKLEDSAMYFCASSEGRQETQYFGPGTRLLVL.

In its sample, this clone was seen a few times. The chain's CDR3 is CASSQLLTESGNTIYF. The CDR3 nucleotides read TGCGCCAGCAGCCAACTCCTCACCGAATCTGGAAACACCATATATTTT. V gene TRBV4-1 combines with J gene TRBJ1-3, with D hard to call. The germline V gene has CDR1 MGHRA and CDR2 YSYEKL. CDR3 length equals 16 residues. V shed 2 bases and J shed 1 base, with 12 bases lying between them.

This clone was detected only once. The gene calls are TRBV5-5 and TRBJ2-7, with D maybe TRBD1 (6 bases). CDR1 is SGHKS, CDR2 YYEKEE, per germline (reference sequence). The CDR3 length is 16 residues. Trimming took off 3 bases at V and 0 bases at J, with 16 bases between the two ends. CDR3 bases: TGTGCCAGCAGCTCCACCCCGACAGGCTACTCCTACGAGCAGTACTTC. Protein sequence: CASSSTPTGYSYEQYF.

This chain joins TRBV5-1 and TRBJ1-1, with 8 bases lining up with TRBD1. V was clipped by 0 bases and J by 9 bases; unmatched bases: 7. The length of the CDR3 is 14 residues. Looked up from germline, CDR1 is SGHRS and CDR2 is YFSETQ. The CDR3 spells CASSLALDRAQAFF. CDR3 nucleotides: TGCGCCAGCAGCTTGGCCCTGGACAGGGCACAAGCTTTCTTT.

The chain employs TRBV11-2 and TRBJ1-1; 8 nucleotides match TRBD1. The ends lost 4 bases at V and 1 base at J; junction bases unmatched: 5. This CDR3 is built from 15 residues. Germline-derived CDR1 and CDR2 are SGHAT and FQNNGV. The CDR3 loop is CASSSYRGTNTEAFF. In nucleotides, the CDR3 is TGTGCCAGCAGCTCGTACAGGGGGACGAACACTGAAGCTTTCTTT.

This chain joins TRBV10-2 and TRBJ1-1, with D possibly matching TRBD1 (6 bases). This CDR3 has 16 residues. The germline CDR1 and CDR2 sequences are WSHSY and SAAADI. Trimming shortened V by 6 bases and J by 2 bases, and 19 bases separated the two germline ends. The CDR3 loop reads CASRHPLTGKNTEAFF. The CDR3 nucleotides read TGCGCCAGCAGACACCCCCTAACAGGGAAAAACACTGAAGCTTTCTTT.

The V call is TRBV19, the J call TRBJ1-2; possible D gene TRBD1, 6 bases. V was trimmed by 5 bases and J by 5 bases, leaving 15 bases between them. This CDR3 contains 14 residues. The germline V gene has CDR1 LNHDA and CDR2 SQIVND (reference sequence). The CDR3 DNA reads TGTGCCAGTAGTCTCGGACAGTTAAATTATGGCTACACCTTC. Its translation: CASSLGQLNYGYTF. The full variable domain, rest sourced from reference TRBV19 and TRBJ1-2, is DGGITQSPKYLFRKEGQNVTLSCEQNLNHDAMYWYRQDPGQGLRLIYYSQIVNDFQKGDIAEGYSVSREKKESFPLTVTSAQKNPTAFYLCASSLGQLNYGYTFGSGTRLTVV.

The V and J genes are TRBV5-1 and TRBJ2-3, with 10 bases aligning to TRBD1. This CDR3 is built from 15 residues. CDR1 and CDR2 (germline): SGHRS, YFSETQ. V shed 5 bases, J shed 5 bases, and the junction held 8 bases outside the gene matches. The CDR3 bases are TGCGCCAGCAGGTCCGACAGGGGGCGTGTAGATACGCAGTATTTT. This encodes CASRSDRGRVDTQYF.

The rearrangement links TRBV18 to TRBJ2-2; D gene unclear. The CDR3 totals 13 residues. Germline V gives CDR1 KGHSH, CDR2 LQKENI. Trimming took off 1 base at V and 5 bases at J, with 5 bases between the two ends. The CDR3, as DNA: TGTGCCAGCTCACCACGGGGAACCGGGGAGCTGTTTTTT. Protein: CASSPRGTGELFF. Drawing the rest from reference TRBV18 and TRBJ2-2, the complete variable domain is NAGVMQNPRHLVRRRGQEARLRCSPMKGHSHVYWYRQLPEEGLKFMVYLQKENIIDESGMPKERFSAEFPKEGPSILRIQQVVRGDSAAYFCASSPRGTGELFFGEGSRLTVL.

CDR3 sequence (DNA): TGTGCCAGCAGCTTAAGACGGGAGACTGAAGCTTTCTTT. Residues: CASSLRRETEAFF. J is TRBJ1-1 and V is TRBV11-3, with D uncertain. CDR1 is SGHNT, CDR2 YENEEA, per germline. The ends were cut back, 2 bases at V and 5 bases at J, with 9 bases in the middle. CDR3 length: 13 residues.